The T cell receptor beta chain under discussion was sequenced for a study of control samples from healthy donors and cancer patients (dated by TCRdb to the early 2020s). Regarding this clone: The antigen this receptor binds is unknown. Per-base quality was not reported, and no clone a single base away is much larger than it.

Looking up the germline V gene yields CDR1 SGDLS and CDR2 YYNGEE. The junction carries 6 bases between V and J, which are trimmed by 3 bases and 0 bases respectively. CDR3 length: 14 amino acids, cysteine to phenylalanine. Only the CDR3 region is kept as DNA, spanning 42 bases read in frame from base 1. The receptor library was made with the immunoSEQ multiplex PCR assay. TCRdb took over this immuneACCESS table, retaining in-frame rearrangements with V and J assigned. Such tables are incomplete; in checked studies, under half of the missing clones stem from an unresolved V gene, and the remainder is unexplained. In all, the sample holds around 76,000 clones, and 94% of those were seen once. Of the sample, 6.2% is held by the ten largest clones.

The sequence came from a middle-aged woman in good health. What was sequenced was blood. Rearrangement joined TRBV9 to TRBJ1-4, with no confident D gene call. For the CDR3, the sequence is CASSEHATNEKLFF. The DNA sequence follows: TGTGCCAGCAGCGAACACGCAACTAATGAAAAACTGTTTTTT.